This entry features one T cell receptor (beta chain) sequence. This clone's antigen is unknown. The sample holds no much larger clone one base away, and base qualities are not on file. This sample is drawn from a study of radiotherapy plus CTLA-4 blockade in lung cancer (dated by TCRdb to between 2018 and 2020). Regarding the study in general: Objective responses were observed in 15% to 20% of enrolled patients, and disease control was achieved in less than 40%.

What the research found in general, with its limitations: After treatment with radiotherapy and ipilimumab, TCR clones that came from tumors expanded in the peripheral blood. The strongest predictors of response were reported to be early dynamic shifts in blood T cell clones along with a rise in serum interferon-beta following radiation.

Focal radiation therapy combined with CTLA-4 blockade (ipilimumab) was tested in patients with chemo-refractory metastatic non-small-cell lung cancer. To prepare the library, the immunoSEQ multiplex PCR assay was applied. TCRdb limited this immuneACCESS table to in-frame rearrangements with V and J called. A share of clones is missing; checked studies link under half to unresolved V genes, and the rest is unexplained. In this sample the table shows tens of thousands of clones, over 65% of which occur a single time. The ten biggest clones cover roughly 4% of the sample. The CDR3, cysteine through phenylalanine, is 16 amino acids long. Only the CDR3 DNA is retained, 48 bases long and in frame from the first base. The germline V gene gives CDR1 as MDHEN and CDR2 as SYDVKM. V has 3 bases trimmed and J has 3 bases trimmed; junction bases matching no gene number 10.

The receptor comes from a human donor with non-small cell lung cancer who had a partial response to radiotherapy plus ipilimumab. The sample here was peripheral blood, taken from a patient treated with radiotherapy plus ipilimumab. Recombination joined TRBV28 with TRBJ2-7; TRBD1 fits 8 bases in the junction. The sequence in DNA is TGTGCCAGCAGTTTTTCGAGAGGACAGGGCGTCTACGAGCAGTACTTC. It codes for CASSFSRGQGVYEQYF.